The clone carrying this TCR beta chain was seen a single time. This sample stems from a study of blood T cell repertoires in COVID-19. This table comes from immunoSEQ multiplex PCR, and its TCRdb copy is limited to in-frame clones, with some not included. The sample includes more than 200,000 clones, around 83% of them seen just once. Germline V gene sequence: CDR1 MNHEY, CDR2 SVGAGI. Unmatched junction bases numbered 7, after V lost 4 bases and J lost 7 bases. There are 15 residues in the CDR3. The sample consisted of peripheral blood. This receptor was obtained from a man aged 40-49 years with active or convalescent COVID-19. The chain has TRBV6-5 and TRBJ1-4, with 9 bases identical to TRBD1. The CDR3 loop reads CASSSRTGEREKLFF. CDR3 DNA sequence: TGTGCCAGCAGTTCGCGGACAGGGGAGCGTGAAAAACTGTTTTTT.